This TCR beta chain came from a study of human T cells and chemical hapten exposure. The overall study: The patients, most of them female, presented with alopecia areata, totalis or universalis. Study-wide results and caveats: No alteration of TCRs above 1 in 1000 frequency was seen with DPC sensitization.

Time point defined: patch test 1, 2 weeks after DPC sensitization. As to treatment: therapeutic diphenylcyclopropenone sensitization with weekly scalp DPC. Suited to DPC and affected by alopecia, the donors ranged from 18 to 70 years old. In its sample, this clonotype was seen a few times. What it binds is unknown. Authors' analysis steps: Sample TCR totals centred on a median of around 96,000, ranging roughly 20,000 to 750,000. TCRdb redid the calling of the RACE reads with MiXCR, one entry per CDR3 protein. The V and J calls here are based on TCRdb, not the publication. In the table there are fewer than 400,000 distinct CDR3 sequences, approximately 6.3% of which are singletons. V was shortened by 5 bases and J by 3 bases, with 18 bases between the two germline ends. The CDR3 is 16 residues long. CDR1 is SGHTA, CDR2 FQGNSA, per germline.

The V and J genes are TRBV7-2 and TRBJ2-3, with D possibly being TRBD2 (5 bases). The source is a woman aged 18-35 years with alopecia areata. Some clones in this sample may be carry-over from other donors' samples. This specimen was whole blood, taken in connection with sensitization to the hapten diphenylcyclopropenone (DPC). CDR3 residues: CASSLRRGLVTDTQYF. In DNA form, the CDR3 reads TGTGCCAGCAGCCTACGTAGAGGGCTCGTGACAGATACGCAGTATTTT.